These 25 T cell receptor beta chains were all obtained from the same sample, sequenced in a study of T cells in localized non-small cell lung cancer. Only in-frame clones appear in the TCRdb table, and some are missing; sequencing was by immunoSEQ multiplex PCR. Of 35,000 to 45,000 clones in the sample, approximately 80% are singletons; the top ten hold around a sixth. Sequencing was performed on peripheral blood, taken before any cancer treatment. These receptors originate from a male donor aged 60 or over with stage III squamous cell lung carcinoma.

This sequence joins TRBV19 and TRBJ1-1; D is uncertain. There are 12 residues in the CDR3. Germline lookup yields CDR1 LNHDA and CDR2 SQIVND (reference sequence). V was trimmed by 6 bases and J by 5 bases, leaving 10 bases between them. Written as DNA, the CDR3 is TGTGCCAGTAGCGTAGGATGGACTGAAGCTTTCTTT. Translation gives CASSVGWTEAFF.

This CDR3 is CASGLRGVGYNEQFF. The CDR3 nucleotides read TGTGCTAGTGGTTTGAGGGGGGTAGGCTACAATGAGCAGTTCTTC. The chain carries TRBV12-5 and TRBJ2-1, with D perhaps given as TRBD1 or TRBD2 (6 bases each). Germline lookup yields CDR1 LGHNT and CDR2 FRNRAP. The length of the CDR3 is 15 residues. V lost 2 bases to trimming and J lost 3 bases, with 11 bases between them.

This chain links TRBV27 with TRBJ2-7, with 7 bases that match TRBD2. The CDR3 sequence is 16 residues long. Germline CDR1 reads MNHEY; CDR2 reads SMNVEV (reference sequence). Trimming at V came to 6 bases and at J to 2 bases, leaving 13 bases not matched to a gene. As DNA, the CDR3 is TGTGCCAGCAGCTTAAGGGCCCGGGGAGGGACCTACGAGCAGTACTTC. Translated, it gives CASSLRARGGTYEQYF.

This chain connects TRBV2 to TRBJ1-5; TRBD1 agrees at 7 bases. The CDR3 has 16 amino acids. The germline gives CDR1 SNHLY, CDR2 FYNNEI. With V trimmed by 4 bases and J by 5 bases, 11 bases remained unmatched. The CDR3 loop is CASSGDEGGVYQPQHF. As DNA, the CDR3 is TGTGCCAGCAGTGGGGATGAAGGGGGCGTTTATCAGCCCCAGCATTTT.

The rearrangement uses TRBV6-1 and TRBJ1-5; D ambiguous. The CDR3 totals 16 residues. The germline V and J ends were trimmed by 0 bases and 9 bases, with 18 bases remaining between them. Looked up from germline, CDR1 is MNHNS and CDR2 is SASEGT. CDR3 bases: TGTGCCAGCAGTGAAGCGTCAGGAAAGGGAAGGGCGCCCCAGCATTTT. This gives the protein CASSEASGKGRAPQHF.

CDR3 in amino acids: CASSRDRNQPQHF. In DNA form, the CDR3 reads TGTGCCAGCAGTAGGGACCGCAATCAGCCCCAGCATTTT. This sequence joins TRBV2 and TRBJ1-5; maybe TRBD1 (5 bases). This CDR3 region has 13 residues. CDR1 and CDR2 from the germline V gene are SNHLY and FYNNEI. V lost 5 bases and J 2 bases, leaving 7 bases between the germline ends.

This chain joins TRBV4-2 and TRBJ2-2; tentatively, D is TRBD2 (6 bases). From germline, CDR1 is LGHNA and CDR2 YNFKEQ. The CDR3 runs to 16 residues. V lost 5 bases and J 3 bases, leaving 16 bases between the germline ends. This CDR3 reads CASSTRRDYDTGELFF. The DNA of the CDR3 is TGTGCCAGCAGCACCCGGCGGGATTATGACACCGGGGAGCTGTTTTTT.

This clone was recorded once. V usage is TRBV7-9 and J usage is TRBJ2-1; TRBD2 matches 7 bases. Germline values: CDR1 SEHNR, CDR2 FQNEAQ (reference sequence). The CDR3 extends over 15 amino acids. With V trimmed by 1 base and J by 4 bases, 4 bases remained unmatched. CDR3 DNA sequence: TGTGCCAGCAGCTTAGATGCGGGGGATTACAATGAGCAGTTCTTC. This gives the protein CASSLDAGDYNEQFF.

This sequence joins TRBV11-2 and TRBJ1-3, with D maybe TRBD1 (6 bases). Germline CDR1 is SGHAT and CDR2 is FQNNGV. The CDR3 covers 14 residues. The V gene lost 5 bases and the J gene lost 0 bases, with 8 bases spanning the gap. The CDR3 DNA reads as TGTGCCAGCAGCCAGGGGTACTCTGGAAACACCATATATTTT. Translation gives CASSQGYSGNTIYF.

J is TRBJ2-3 and V is TRBV5-4, with D possibly TRBD1 on 5 matching bases. The CDR3 length is 14 residues. In germline, CDR1 is SGHNT, CDR2 YYREEE (reference sequence). Trimming took off 4 bases at V and 2 bases at J, with 11 bases between the two ends. CDR3 protein: CASSLWGPTDTQYF. CDR3 sequence (DNA): TGTGCCAGCAGCCTTTGGGGCCCCACAGATACGCAGTATTTT. The full variable domain, in which reference TRBV5-4 and TRBJ2-3 provide the parts outside the CDR3, is ETGVTQSPTHLIKTRGQQVTLRCSSQSGHNTVSWYQQALGQGPQFIFQYYREEENGRGNFPPRFSGLQFPNYSSELNVNALELDDSALYLCASSLWGPTDTQYFGPGTRLTVL.

The chain joins TRBV5-1 to TRBJ2-1; 8 bases match TRBD1. Germline loops: CDR1 SGHRS, CDR2 YFSETQ. The CDR3 runs 15 residues. V lost 2 bases, J lost 10 bases, and 11 bases stayed unmatched. CDR3: CASSFQGAGREEQFF. CDR3 in DNA: TGCGCCAGCAGCTTTCAGGGGGCCGGACGAGAAGAGCAGTTCTTC.

This chain joins TRBV18 and TRBJ1-2; D gene ambiguous. Germline V gene data show CDR1 as KGHSH and CDR2 as LQKENI. Trimming took off 6 bases at V and 7 bases at J, with 18 bases between the two ends. This CDR3 has 14 residues. Written as DNA, the CDR3 is TGTGCCAGCTCTACCGCCGGGCTGGCGGGTGGCTACACCTTC. Its translation is CASSTAGLAGGYTF.

The chain couples TRBV9 to TRBJ1-4, with D unclear. The germline CDR1 and CDR2 sequences are SGDLS and YYNGEE. The germline V and J ends were trimmed by 0 bases and 2 bases, with 5 bases remaining between them. CDR3 length: 14 amino acids. The CDR3 nucleotides are TGTGCCAGCAGCGTAGGAGCGACTAATGAAAAACTGTTTTTT. This codes for CASSVGATNEKLFF.

The chain has TRBV27 and TRBJ2-1; tentative D call: TRBD2 (6 bases). Germline V gene data show CDR1 as MNHEY and CDR2 as SMNVEV (reference sequence). CDR3 length: 17 amino acids. V lost 6 bases to trimming and J lost 3 bases, with 21 bases between them. CDR3 sequence: CASRPRELAGVYNEQFF. DNA for the CDR3: TGTGCCAGCAGACCGAGGGAACTAGCTGGGGTCTACAATGAGCAGTTCTTC.

The chain recombines TRBV5-1 with TRBJ2-2; 7 positions match TRBD1. V lost 0 bases and J lost 9; bases outside the gene matches: 8. The CDR3 consists of 15 residues. Germline-derived CDR1 and CDR2 are SGHRS and YFSETQ. The CDR3 sequence is CASSLGDSPTRELFF. The CDR3 region has the DNA TGCGCCAGCAGCTTGGGGGACAGCCCAACCCGGGAGCTGTTTTTT.

The table lists this clone with a count of one. Other DNA sequences of this sample code for an identical CDR3. The V call is TRBV18, the J call TRBJ1-2; D is undetermined. The CDR3 is made up of 15 amino acids. V was shortened by 1 base and J by 2 bases, with 11 bases between the two germline ends. Germline V lookup: CDR1 KGHSH, CDR2 LQKENI. The CDR3 DNA reads as TGTGCCAGCTCACCACGACCCCCACCCAACTATGGCTACACCTTC. This translates into CASSPRPPPNYGYTF.

The chain uses TRBV6-4 and TRBJ1-4, with a tentative D call TRBD1 (6 bases). The CDR3 runs to 15 residues. The germline gives CDR1 MRHNA, CDR2 SNTAGT. V lost 6 bases and J lost 10, with 21 bases in between. This chain's CDR3 is CASSLLGGLMGKLFF. The CDR3 DNA reads as TGTGCCAGCAGCCTACTAGGGGGGTTGATGGGAAAACTGTTTTTT.

The chain carries TRBV5-1 and TRBJ2-1, with 10 bases fitting TRBD1. CDR3 size: 15 residues. In germline, CDR1 is SGHRS, CDR2 YFSETQ. V trimming: 4 bases; J trimming: 2 bases; junction bases outside the gene matches: 3. The DNA of the CDR3 is TGCGCCAGCAGCCCCGGACAGGGGGCCTACAATGAGCAGTTCTTC. This gives the protein CASSPGQGAYNEQFF.

This rearrangement joins TRBV5-4 to TRBJ1-1; tentatively, D is TRBD1 (5 bases). Trimming took off 1 base at V and 1 base at J, with 11 bases between the two ends. The CDR3 has 15 amino acids. Per the germline V gene, CDR1 is SGHNT and CDR2 is YYREEE (reference sequence). This CDR3 reads CASSLQKTGNTEAFF. The CDR3 DNA follows: TGTGCCAGCAGCTTGCAAAAAACAGGGAACACTGAAGCTTTCTTT.

This clone was seen once. CDR3 DNA: TGTGCCAGCAGCCCAATGGGAGCGGAGCGAGACAATGAGCAGTTCTTC. Translating gives CASSPMGAERDNEQFF. This chain joins TRBV7-7 and TRBJ2-1; D possibly corresponds to TRBD2 (5 bases). CDR1 is SSHAT and CDR2 is FNYEAQ in the germline V gene (reference sequence). This CDR3 comprises 16 residues. With 5 bases removed from V and 5 bases from J, the gap between germline ends came to 19 bases.

The chain links TRBV2 to TRBJ1-5; D is ambiguous. Trimming pared 7 bases from V and 3 bases from J, leaving 10 bases between. Germline V CDR1 and CDR2: SNHLY, FYNNEI. The CDR3 covers 13 residues. The CDR3 DNA follows: TGTGCCAGCATCTTGTCCCCCAATCAGCCCCAGCATTTT. Its translation: CASILSPNQPQHF.

The chain uses TRBV11-2 and TRBJ1-1; a possible D gene is TRBD1 (5 bases). The length of the CDR3 is 14 residues. V was clipped by 6 bases and J by 0 bases, with 11 bases between them. Germline CDR1 and CDR2: SGHAT and FQNNGV. CDR3 nucleotide sequence: TGTGCCAGCAGTATCGCCAGGGTGAACACTGAAGCTTTCTTT. Translation gives CASSIARVNTEAFF.

The V and J genes are TRBV29-1 and TRBJ2-3, with 9 positions matching TRBD1. CDR1 is SQVTM and CDR2 is ANQGSEA in the germline V gene. Germline trimming cut 2 bases from V and 5 bases from J; bases unmatched to any gene: 5. CDR3 length equals 14 residues. The CDR3 coding sequence is TGCAGCGTTGAACAACAGGGGGCCGGAGATACGCAGTATTTT. Protein sequence: CSVEQQGAGDTQYF.

V and J are TRBV5-1 and TRBJ2-5; D assignment may be TRBD1 or TRBD2 (5 bases each). The CDR3 spans 16 residues. The V gene's germline CDR1 is SGHRS and CDR2 YFSETQ. Trimming removed 0 bases from V and 4 bases from J, with 16 bases in between. The chain's CDR3 is CASSLVLAGGVETQYF. As DNA, the CDR3 is TGCGCCAGCAGCTTGGTCCTAGCTGGGGGAGTAGAGACCCAGTACTTC.

The chain combines TRBV5-1 with TRBJ1-5, with D perhaps matching TRBD1 (6 bases). Trimming removed 5 bases from V and 0 bases from J, with 12 bases in between. The CDR3 sequence is 15 residues long. Germline values: CDR1 SGHRS, CDR2 YFSETQ. CDR3 in amino acids: CASSPGGHSNQPQHF. The CDR3, as DNA: TGCGCCAGCAGTCCCGGGGGGCATAGCAATCAGCCCCAGCATTTT.